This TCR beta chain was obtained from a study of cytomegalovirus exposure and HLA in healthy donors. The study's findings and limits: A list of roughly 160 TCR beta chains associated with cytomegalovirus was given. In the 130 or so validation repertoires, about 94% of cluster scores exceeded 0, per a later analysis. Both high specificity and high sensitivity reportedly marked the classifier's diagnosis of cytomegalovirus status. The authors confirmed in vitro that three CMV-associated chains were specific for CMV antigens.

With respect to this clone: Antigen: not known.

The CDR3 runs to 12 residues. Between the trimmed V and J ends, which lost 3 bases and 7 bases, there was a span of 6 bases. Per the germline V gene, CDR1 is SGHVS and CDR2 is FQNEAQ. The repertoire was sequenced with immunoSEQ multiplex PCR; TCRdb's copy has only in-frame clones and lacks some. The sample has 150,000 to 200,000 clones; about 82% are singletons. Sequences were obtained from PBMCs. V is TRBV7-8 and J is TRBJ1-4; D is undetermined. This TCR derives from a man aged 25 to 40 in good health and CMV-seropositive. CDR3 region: CASSFGGEKLFF. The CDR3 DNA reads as TGTGCCAGCAGCTTCGGTGGTGAAAAACTGTTTTTT. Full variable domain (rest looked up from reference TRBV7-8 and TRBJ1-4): GAGVSQSPRYKVAKRGQDVALRCDPISGHVSLFWYQQALGQGPEFLTYFQNEAQLDKSGLPSDRFFAERPEGSVSTLKIQRTQQEDSAVYLCASSFGGEKLFFGSGTQLSVL.